Here is one TCR beta chain with its context. Its cognate antigen has yet to be identified. The input lacks base qualities; no much larger clone sits a single base away. The data originate from a study of T cell changes during pregnancy in multiple sclerosis (dated by TCRdb to the late 2010s). Regarding the complete study: Changes in the T cell repertoire over the course of pregnancy were examined in this study in women with multiple sclerosis.

Libraries came from the immunoSEQ multiplex PCR assay. TCRdb stores this immuneACCESS table with in-frame sequences only. Part of the clones is absent; in the studies checked, under half of the shortfall reflects unresolved V genes, and no reason is known for the rest. In this sample the table shows about 38,000 clones, 88% of which occur a single time. In total, the top ten clones hold 6.5% to 8.5% of the sample. This TCR derives from a female donor with multiple sclerosis, enrolled in a pregnancy study. The specimen comprised CD8+ T cells from peripheral blood mononuclear cells, sampled in the third trimester of pregnancy.

The CDR3 amino acid sequence is: CASSPQGGYSPLHF. Read as DNA, the sequence is TGTGCCAGCAGCCCACAGGGAGGGTATTCACCCCTCCACTTT. The rearranged segments are TRBV7-9 and TRBJ1-6, with a tentative D gene TRBD1 over 6 matching bases. Inclusive of the bounding cysteine and phenylalanine, the CDR3 is 14 residues long. CDR3 DNA is the only sequence kept; it has 42 bases, read in frame from the first base. Looking up the germline V gene (reference sequence) yields CDR1 SEHNR and CDR2 FQNEAQ. V loses 5 bases of germline sequence and J loses 8 bases, and the interval between the two ends is 13 bases. This CDR3, with the reference TRBV7-9 and TRBJ1-6 proteins standing in past its ends, gives the full variable domain DTGVSQNPRHKITKRGQNVTFRCDPISEHNRLYWYRQTLGQGPEFLTYFQNEAQLEKSRLLSDRFSAERPKGSFSTLEIQRTEQGDSAMYLCASSPQGGYSPLHFGNGTRLTVT.